The text below deals with one T cell receptor (beta chain). These data belong to a study of cytomegalovirus exposure and HLA in healthy donors. The CDR3 is made up of 15 amino acids. CDR1 SEHNR and CDR2 FQNEAQ come from the germline V gene (reference sequence). V gave up 5 bases and J gave up 3 bases; unmatched junction bases: 6. With 60 Vbeta and 13 Jbeta primers, the PCR was carried out. Profiling relied on immunoSEQ multiplex PCR, and the TCRdb table lists in-frame clones only, not all of them. The profile shows about 150,000 clones, around 72% of them singletons. V is TRBV7-9 and J is TRBJ2-3, with TRBD2 matching 9 bases. This receptor was taken from a man aged 40-55 years in good health and CMV-seronegative. The sequenced material came from PBMCs. The DNA of the CDR3 is TGTGCCAGCAGCCGAGGGACTAGCCGGACAGATACGCAGTATTTT. Protein sequence: CASSRGTSRTDTQYF.